These 18 T cell receptor beta chains came from one sample sequenced in a study of T cells in tuberculosis. The table came from immunoSEQ multiplex PCR; TCRdb's copy has only in-frame clones and leaves some out. The sample contains roughly 45,000 clones, about 94% of which appear only once. Sequencing was performed on PBMCs. These receptors were taken from a donor between 10 and 35 years old with latent tuberculosis or without tuberculosis infection. Some clones in this sample may be carry-over from other donors' samples.

The chain combines TRBV5-1 with TRBJ1-1; perhaps TRBD1 as D (6 bases). This CDR3 has 15 residues. Germline V gives CDR1 SGHRS, CDR2 YFSETQ. Trimming left V 4 bases short and J 3 bases short, with 16 bases between. CDR3 sequence: CASSGGRGIYTEAFF. CDR3 nucleotides: TGCGCCAGCAGCGGGGGAAGGGGGATTTACACTGAAGCTTTCTTT.

This chain uses TRBV15 with TRBJ2-7; D possibly corresponds to TRBD2 (6 bases). Trimming removed 0 bases at V and 5 bases at J, with 14 bases between. This CDR3 contains 15 residues. The germline V gene has CDR1 LNHNV and CDR2 YYDKDF (reference sequence). DNA of the CDR3: TGTGCCACCAGCAGAGATTGGGCGGGAATCAACGAGCAGTACTTC. Encoded protein: CATSRDWAGINEQYF.

The CDR3 loop reads CASRPGLAAMSSYNEQFF. The CDR3 coding sequence is TGTGCCAGTAGACCGGGACTAGCGGCAATGAGCTCCTACAATGAGCAGTTCTTC. This chain connects TRBV19 to TRBJ2-1; 11 bases line up with TRBD2. Per germline, CDR1 LNHDA and CDR2 SQIVND (reference sequence). The CDR3 is 18 amino acids. Trimming took 6 bases from V and 0 from J; bases not matched to a gene: 10.

The genes are TRBV12-5 and TRBJ2-7; 9 bases map to TRBD1. CDR3 length: 16 amino acids. CDR1 is LGHNT and CDR2 is FRNRAP in the germline V gene. Unmatched junction bases numbered 8, after V lost 0 bases and J lost 5 bases. CDR3 nucleotide sequence: TGTGCTAGTGGTTTGGTACCGGGACAGGGTGTCCACGAGCAGTACTTC. Encoded protein: CASGLVPGQGVHEQYF.

The chain recombines TRBV19 with TRBJ2-1; 14 nucleotides line up with TRBD2. The CDR3 totals 16 residues. Germline lookup yields CDR1 LNHDA and CDR2 SQIVND (reference sequence). V lost 5 bases to trimming and J lost 14 bases; unmatched junction nucleotides: 14. In DNA, the CDR3 is TGTGCCAGTAGTCCTGTCGGGACTAGCGGGAGTCAGGAAGAGTTCTTC. Translation gives CASSPVGTSGSQEEFF.

This chain uses TRBV7-2 with TRBJ2-1; 7 bases fit TRBD2. Germline CDR1 is SGHTA and CDR2 is FQGNSA. The CDR3 has 15 residues. V dropped 3 bases and J dropped 4; count of bases not matched to a gene: 6. The chain's CDR3 is CASSLKRDKYNEQFF. CDR3 bases: TGTGCCAGCAGCTTGAAGCGGGATAAATACAATGAGCAGTTCTTC.

The V call is TRBV4-2, the J call TRBJ1-2, with a weak D call TRBD1 (6 bases). From germline, CDR1 is LGHNA and CDR2 YNFKEQ. V dropped 0 bases and J dropped 8 bases, with 19 bases sitting between them. The CDR3 loop spans 16 amino acids. For the CDR3, the DNA is TGTGCCAGCAGCCAAGACCCTACAGGGATTCCGATCGGCTACACCTTC. Amino acid sequence: CASSQDPTGIPIGYTF.

The chain combines TRBV2 with TRBJ1-1, with a possible D match to TRBD1 (5 bases). V was clipped by 6 bases and J by 2 bases, with 10 bases between them. The CDR3 totals 13 residues. Looked up from germline, CDR1 is SNHLY and CDR2 is FYNNEI. CDR3 region: CASRYRINTEAFF. CDR3 sequence (DNA): TGTGCCAGCAGGTACAGGATAAACACTGAAGCTTTCTTT. Supplemented by reference TRBV2 and TRBJ1-1, the full variable domain reads EPEVTQTPSHQVTQMGQEVILRCVPISNHLYFYWYRQILGQKVEFLVSFYNNEISEKSEIFDDQFSVERPDGSNFTLKIRSTKLEDSAMYFCASRYRINTEAFFGQGTRLTVV.

V gene TRBV5-1 combines with J gene TRBJ2-5, with unresolved D. The germline V gene has CDR1 SGHRS and CDR2 YFSETQ. The CDR3 sequence is 15 residues long. Trimming stripped 0 bases from V and 5 bases from J, with 14 bases between. The CDR3: CASSLDRASGETQYF. The CDR3 region has the DNA TGCGCCAGCAGCTTGGATCGAGCGTCTGGTGAGACCCAGTACTTC. The entire variable domain, with the rest obtained from reference TRBV5-1 and TRBJ2-5, is as follows: KAGVTQTPRYLIKTRGQQVTLSCSPISGHRSVSWYQQTPGQGLQFLFEYFSETQRNKGNFPGRFSGRQFSNSRSEMNVSTLELGDSALYLCASSLDRASGETQYFGPGTRLLVL.

The chain is built from TRBV19 and TRBJ1-2, with 8 bases matching TRBD1. The CDR3 has 14 residues. Trimming removed 5 bases from V and 2 bases from J; junction bases left unmatched: 4. Germline-derived CDR1 and CDR2 are LNHDA and SQIVND (reference sequence). The CDR3 DNA reads TGTGCCAGTAGTTCCCACAGGGGGAACTATGGCTACACCTTC. The encoded protein is CASSSHRGNYGYTF.

The count of this clone is one. Other DNA variants within this sample encode the same CDR3. The rearrangement links TRBV5-4 to TRBJ1-1, with unresolved D. This CDR3 region has 13 residues. Looked up from germline, CDR1 is SGHNT and CDR2 is YYREEE (reference sequence). The ends were cut back, 2 bases at V and 3 bases at J, with 8 bases in the middle. The CDR3 bases are TGTGCCAGCAGCTTAGACCGGGACACTGAAGCTTTCTTT. This sequence encodes CASSLDRDTEAFF.

The chain combines TRBV19 with TRBJ1-2; possible D gene TRBD1, 5 bases. This CDR3 spans 12 amino acids. The V end was cut by 6 bases, the J end by 7 bases, with 12 bases between. Per germline, CDR1 LNHDA and CDR2 SQIVND (reference sequence). The CDR3 loop is CASSDSYVGYTF. CDR3 sequence (DNA): TGTGCCAGTAGCGACAGTTACGTTGGCTACACCTTC.

V usage is TRBV27 and J usage is TRBJ2-7; 7 bases line up with TRBD1. V shed 6 bases and J 2 bases; nucleotides not matched to a gene: 1. This CDR3 is 12 amino acids long. Germline CDR1 reads MNHEY; CDR2 reads SMNVEV (reference sequence). CDR3 sequence: CASRGQAYEQYF. CDR3 in DNA: TGTGCCAGCAGAGGACAGGCCTACGAGCAGTACTTC.

The chain has TRBV4-1 and TRBJ1-1; 10 bases fit TRBD1. The ends lost 0 bases at V and 9 bases at J; junction bases unmatched: 13. Germline V lookup: CDR1 MGHRA, CDR2 YSYEKL. This CDR3 is built from 17 residues. The CDR3 region has the DNA TGCGCCAGCAGCCAAGATTTTACCGGGACAGGGGACATTCAAGCTTTCTTT. Translated, it gives CASSQDFTGTGDIQAFF.

This clone is a singleton in its sample. The rearrangement joins TRBV27 to TRBJ2-5; maybe TRBD2 (6 bases). The CDR3 length is 14 residues. In germline, CDR1 is MNHEY, CDR2 SMNVEV (reference sequence). The germline V and J ends were trimmed by 2 bases and 5 bases, with 12 bases remaining between them. CDR3 protein: CASSLNTGRETQYF. The CDR3 DNA sequence: TGTGCCAGCAGTTTAAATACTGGGAGGGAGACCCAGTACTTC.

This chain's CDR3 is CASRPTDISNQPQHF. The CDR3 nucleotides are TGTGCCAGCCGTCCGACAGACATTAGCAATCAGCCCCAGCATTTT. V gene TRBV6-5 combines with J gene TRBJ1-5; the D gene is possibly TRBD1 (5 bases). This CDR3 contains 15 residues. V dropped 8 bases and J dropped 0 bases, with 14 bases sitting between them. CDR1 is MNHEY and CDR2 is SVGAGI in the germline V gene.

The chain joins TRBV5-8 to TRBJ1-1, with D maybe TRBD1 (5 bases). CDR3 length: 14 amino acids. Trimming shortened V by 3 bases and J by 1 base, and 10 bases separated the two germline ends. The germline CDR1 and CDR2 sequences are SGHTS and YDEGEE. The CDR3 sequence: CASSSPGQNTEAFF. CDR3 sequence (DNA): TGTGCCAGCAGCTCGCCCGGACAGAACACTGAAGCTTTCTTT.

The genes are TRBV6-1 and TRBJ2-7, with D tentatively TRBD2 (5 bases). Trimming stripped 6 bases from V and 2 bases from J, with 14 bases between. The CDR3 extends over 14 amino acids. Per germline, CDR1 MNHNS and CDR2 SASEGT. This chain's CDR3 is CASRYLDGAYEQYF. As DNA, the CDR3 is TGTGCCAGCAGATACTTGGACGGGGCCTACGAGCAGTACTTC.